Each of the 21 T cell receptor beta chains below was sequenced from the same sample in a study of human T cells and chemical hapten exposure. MiXCR, run by TCRdb on the RACE reads, gives a single entry per CDR3 protein. The sample carries approximately 370,000 distinct CDR3 sequences, around 5.5% recorded once. Indicated time point: pre-sensitization, week 0. Specified treatment: therapeutic diphenylcyclopropenone sensitization with weekly scalp DPC. The sequenced sample was whole blood, obtained in connection with sensitization to the hapten diphenylcyclopropenone (DPC). The receptors stem from a woman younger than 30 with alopecia areata. Some clones in this sample may be carry-over from other donors' samples.

The chain recombines TRBV6-2 or TRBV6-3 with TRBJ1-6; weak D call: TRBD1 (5 bases). Germline-derived CDR1 and CDR2 are MNHEY and SVGEGT. This CDR3 is 14 amino acids long. V lost 7 bases and J lost 13, with 20 bases in between. CDR3 nucleotides: TGTGCCAGCACTCCCAGGGCGGGGGTGTGGCCCCTCCACTTT. Its protein is CASTPRAGVWPLHF.

This clonotype was recorded only once. This CDR3 is CSVVGTGTFNEQFF. The CDR3 bases are TGCAGCGTTGTAGGTACAGGGACTTTCAATGAGCAGTTCTTC. The J gene is TRBJ2-1, the V gene TRBV29-1; either TRBD1 or TRBD2 may fit D (6 bases each). This CDR3 region has 14 residues. Trimming left V 4 bases short and J 6 bases short, with 16 bases between. Germline V gene data show CDR1 as SQVTM and CDR2 as ANQGSEA.

This clonotype was recorded many times. The V call is TRBV28, the J call TRBJ2-7; 7 bases align to TRBD1. The V gene's germline CDR1 is MDHEN and CDR2 SYDVKM. The V segment lost 6 bases and the J segment 4 bases; nucleotides outside the gene matches: 6. The CDR3 is 13 amino acids. CDR3 loop: CASRTGLVYEQYF. In DNA, the CDR3 is TGTGCCAGCAGGACAGGGTTGGTGTACGAGCAGTACTTC. The full variable domain, in which reference TRBV28 and TRBJ2-7 provide the parts outside the CDR3, is DVKVTQSSRYLVKRTGEKVFLECVQDMDHENMFWYRQDPGLGLRLIYFSYDVKMKEKGDIPEGYSVSREKKERFSLILESASTNQTSMYLCASRTGLVYEQYFGPGTRLTVT.

J is TRBJ2-7 and V is TRBV28; D perhaps matches TRBD1 (6 bases). CDR1 and CDR2 from the germline V gene are MDHEN and SYDVKM. CDR3 length: 13 residues. The germline V and J ends were trimmed by 2 bases and 2 bases, with 7 bases remaining between them. The CDR3 region is CASSLQGTYEQYF. The DNA of the CDR3 is TGTGCCAGCAGTTTACAGGGGACCTACGAGCAGTACTTC.

This clonotype was detected ten times or more. CDR3 nucleotide sequence: TGTGCCAGCCACGCAGGGGAGTCGGATGCCACAGATACGCAGTATTTT. Residues: CASHAGESDATDTQYF. The chain combines TRBV6-1 with TRBJ2-3; possibly TRBD1 for D (6 bases). The germline V gene has CDR1 MNHNS and CDR2 SASEGT. CDR3 length: 16 residues. V lost 8 bases and J 2 bases, leaving 20 bases between the germline ends.

This clonotype was seen ten or more times. V usage is TRBV6-2 or TRBV6-3 and J usage is TRBJ2-7, with D unclear. The germline gives CDR1 MNHEY, CDR2 SVGEGT. Trimming removed 6 bases from V and 1 base from J, with 13 bases in between. CDR3 length: 14 amino acids. CDR3 protein: CASSLMADSYEQYF. The CDR3 bases are TGTGCCAGCAGCCTTATGGCAGATTCCTACGAGCAGTACTTC.

The gene calls are TRBV4-3 and TRBJ2-5; D is unclear. The CDR3 totals 15 residues. Germline assignment: CDR1 LGHNA and CDR2 YSLEER. Trimming stripped 0 bases from V and 4 bases from J, with 12 bases between. The CDR3 is CASSQDLERGETQYF. The CDR3 DNA sequence: TGCGCCAGCAGCCAAGATCTGGAGCGAGGAGAGACCCAGTACTTC.

The rearrangement links TRBV5-1 to TRBJ2-5; the D call may be TRBD1 or TRBD2 (5 bases each). V shed 2 bases and J shed 1 base, with 9 bases lying between them. The CDR3 runs to 14 residues. Looked up from germline, CDR1 is SGHRS and CDR2 is YFSETQ. In DNA, the CDR3 is TGCGCCAGCAGCTTCCGGGGCCTCCAAGAGACCCAGTACTTC. Its translation is CASSFRGLQETQYF.

The chain is built from TRBV5-1 and TRBJ2-7; a possible D gene is TRBD1 (6 bases). V lost 0 bases, J lost 3 bases, and 13 bases lay in between. The germline gives CDR1 SGHRS, CDR2 YFSETQ. The CDR3 runs to 15 residues. In DNA, the CDR3 is TGCGCCAGCAGCTTGGCGGGACATACCGTCTACGAGCAGTACTTC. Translated: CASSLAGHTVYEQYF. Full variable domain (rest looked up from reference TRBV5-1 and TRBJ2-7): KAGVTQTPRYLIKTRGQQVTLSCSPISGHRSVSWYQQTPGQGLQFLFEYFSETQRNKGNFPGRFSGRQFSNSRSEMNVSTLELGDSALYLCASSLAGHTVYEQYFGPGTRLTVT.

The chain links TRBV19 to TRBJ2-7; tentatively, D is TRBD2 (5 bases). The germline V and J ends were trimmed by 3 bases and 4 bases, with 13 bases remaining between them. The CDR3 extends over 14 amino acids. Germline V gives CDR1 LNHDA, CDR2 SQIVND (reference sequence). CDR3 DNA: TGTGCCAGTAGTATTCCCCGGAGGTCGTACGAGCAGTACTTC. It encodes CASSIPRRSYEQYF.

This clonotype was counted many times. The chain has TRBV12-3 or TRBV12-4 and TRBJ1-1; D ambiguous. V was pared by 3 bases and J by 1 base, with 9 bases between. The CDR3 loop spans 14 amino acids. The CDR3: CASSFGPQNTEAFF. CDR3 coding DNA: TGTGCCAGCAGTTTTGGACCCCAGAACACTGAAGCTTTCTTT.

The rearrangement joins TRBV7-9 to TRBJ2-5; D remains unclear. Germline V gene data show CDR1 as SEHNR and CDR2 as FQNEAQ (reference sequence). Trimming took 0 bases from V and 0 from J, leaving 8 bases between them. The CDR3 loop spans 15 amino acids. This CDR3 is CASSLAVEYQETQYF. The CDR3 DNA reads as TGTGCCAGCAGCTTAGCGGTGGAGTACCAAGAGACCCAGTACTTC.

This clonotype occurred a few times. J is TRBJ1-4 and V is TRBV7-9, with 8 bases lining up with TRBD1. The V gene's germline CDR1 is SEHNR and CDR2 FQNEAQ (reference sequence). This CDR3 spans 15 amino acids. Trimming took 5 bases from V and 6 from J; bases not matched to a gene: 8. The CDR3 sequence is CASSPRTGTDEKLFF. In nucleotides, the CDR3 is TGTGCCAGCAGCCCTCGGACAGGGACGGATGAAAAACTGTTTTTT.

The V and J genes are TRBV28 and TRBJ2-7; D perhaps matches TRBD1 (6 bases). The CDR3 spans 14 residues. Deletions cut 5 bases from V and 6 bases from J, with 17 bases between. Per germline, CDR1 MDHEN and CDR2 SYDVKM. This CDR3 reads CASSLVNRVSEQYF. The CDR3 DNA reads TGTGCCAGCAGTCTCGTAAACAGGGTTTCCGAGCAGTACTTC.

This clonotype was seen only a few times. The rearrangement joins TRBV27 to TRBJ1-5; D ambiguous. This CDR3 contains 15 residues. CDR1 and CDR2 from the germline V gene are MNHEY and SMNVEV (reference sequence). Trimming took 8 bases from V and 4 from J, leaving 18 bases between them. The CDR3 nucleotides read TGTGCCAGCTCAACATCTGGACTGTTGAATCAGCCCCAGCATTTT. Amino acids: CASSTSGLLNQPQHF.

This clonotype appeared a few times. This chain links TRBV4-2 with TRBJ2-3, with D unclear. V dropped 0 bases and J dropped 2 bases, with 12 bases sitting between them. The germline CDR1 and CDR2 sequences are LGHNA and YNFKEQ. The CDR3 contains 16 residues. The chain's CDR3 is CASSQERMGNTDTQYF. DNA for the CDR3: TGTGCCAGCAGCCAAGAAAGAATGGGGAACACAGATACGCAGTATTTT.

This chain connects TRBV6-1 to TRBJ1-5; D remains ambiguous. From germline, CDR1 is MNHNS and CDR2 SASEGT. Trimming cost V 8 bases and J 0 bases, with 14 bases left between them. The CDR3 is 15 amino acids. The CDR3 region is CASLRVRYSNQPQHF. CDR3 DNA: TGTGCCAGCTTACGGGTCAGGTATAGCAATCAGCCCCAGCATTTT.

The V call is TRBV6-5, the J call TRBJ2-7; 10 bases map to TRBD1. The V and J ends lost 5 bases and 6 bases, in that order; junction bases with no gene match: 16. CDR1 is MNHEY, CDR2 SVGAGI, per germline. The CDR3 spans 17 residues. CDR3 DNA sequence: TGTGCCAGCAGTCGCCAGACGCACCGGGACAGGGGCGGCGAGCAGTACTTC. This encodes CASSRQTHRDRGGEQYF.

This clonotype was seen more than once but under ten times. The V and J genes are TRBV27 and TRBJ1-2; 8 positions agree with TRBD1. Germline lookup yields CDR1 MNHEY and CDR2 SMNVEV (reference sequence). The V gene end was trimmed by 2 bases and the J gene end by 8 bases; junction bases not matched to a gene: 7. The CDR3 totals 14 residues. The DNA for the CDR3 is TGTGCCAGCAGTTTACTCTCGGACAGGGAAGGCTACACCTTC. Translated, it gives CASSLLSDREGYTF.

This clonotype was picked up a small number of times. V gene TRBV28 combines with J gene TRBJ1-1; D is uncertain. The CDR3 sequence is 13 residues long. V lost 8 bases, J lost 6 bases, and 16 bases lay in between. Germline loops: CDR1 MDHEN, CDR2 SYDVKM. This CDR3 reads CASFSVLLSEAFF. The CDR3, as DNA: TGTGCCAGCTTCTCCGTTCTTCTATCTGAAGCTTTCTTT.

This clonotype showed up just a few times. The chain joins TRBV5-5 to TRBJ1-2; 7 bases line up with TRBD1. V was clipped by 4 bases and J by 8 bases; unmatched bases: 8. The CDR3 consists of 13 residues. The germline V gene encodes CDR1 SGHKS and CDR2 YYEKEE (reference sequence). CDR3 in amino acids: CASSRDSIKGYTF. CDR3 nucleotide sequence: TGTGCCAGCAGCCGGGACAGCATCAAAGGCTACACCTTC.